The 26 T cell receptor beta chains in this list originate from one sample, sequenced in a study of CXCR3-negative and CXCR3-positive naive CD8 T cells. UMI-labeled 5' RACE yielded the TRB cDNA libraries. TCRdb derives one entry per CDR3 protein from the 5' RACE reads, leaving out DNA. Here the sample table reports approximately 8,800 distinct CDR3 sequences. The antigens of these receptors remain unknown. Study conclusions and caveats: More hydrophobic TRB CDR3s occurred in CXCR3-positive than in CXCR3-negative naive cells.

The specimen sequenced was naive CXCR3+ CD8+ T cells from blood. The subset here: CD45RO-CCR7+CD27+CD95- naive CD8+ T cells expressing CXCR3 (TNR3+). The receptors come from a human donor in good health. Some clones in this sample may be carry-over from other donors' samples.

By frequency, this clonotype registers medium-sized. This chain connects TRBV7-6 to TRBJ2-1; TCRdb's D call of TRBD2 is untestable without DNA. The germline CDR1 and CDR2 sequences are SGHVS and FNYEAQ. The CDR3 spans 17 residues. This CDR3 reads CASSLVGLADSYNEQFF.

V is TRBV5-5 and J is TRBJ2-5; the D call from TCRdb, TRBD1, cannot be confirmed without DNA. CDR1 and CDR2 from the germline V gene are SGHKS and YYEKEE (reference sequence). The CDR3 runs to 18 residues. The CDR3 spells CASSLSTGTDPLQETQYF.

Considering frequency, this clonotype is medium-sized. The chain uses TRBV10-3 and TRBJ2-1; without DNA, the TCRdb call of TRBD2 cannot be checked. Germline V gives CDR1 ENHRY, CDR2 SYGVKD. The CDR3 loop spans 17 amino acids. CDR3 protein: CAISDRTSGRLNNEQFF.

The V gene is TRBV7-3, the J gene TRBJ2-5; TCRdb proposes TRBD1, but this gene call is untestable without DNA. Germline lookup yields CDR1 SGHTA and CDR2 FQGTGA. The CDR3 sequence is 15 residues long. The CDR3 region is CASSLTSGQLETQYF.

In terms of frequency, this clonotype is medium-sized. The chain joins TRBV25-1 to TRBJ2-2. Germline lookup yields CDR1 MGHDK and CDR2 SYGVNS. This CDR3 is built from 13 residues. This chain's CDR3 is CASAGSYTGELFF.

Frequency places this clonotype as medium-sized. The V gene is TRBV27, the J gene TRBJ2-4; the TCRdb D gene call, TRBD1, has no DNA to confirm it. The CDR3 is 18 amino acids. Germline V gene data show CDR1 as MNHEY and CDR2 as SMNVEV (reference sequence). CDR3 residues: CASSLSHTEGAAKNIQYF.

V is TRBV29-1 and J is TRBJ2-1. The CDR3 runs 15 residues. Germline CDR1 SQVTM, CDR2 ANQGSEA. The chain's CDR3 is CSVVNMANLENEQFF.

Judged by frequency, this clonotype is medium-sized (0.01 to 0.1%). CDR3: CASSKEVVREEALFF. The chain uses TRBV21-1 and TRBJ1-4; there is no DNA to check the TCRdb D call of TRBD1. TRBV21-1 constitutes a pseudogene. The CDR3 loop spans 15 amino acids.

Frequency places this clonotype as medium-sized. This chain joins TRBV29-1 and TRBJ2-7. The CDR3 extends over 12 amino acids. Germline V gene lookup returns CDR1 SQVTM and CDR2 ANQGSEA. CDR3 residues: CSVELGDYEQYF.

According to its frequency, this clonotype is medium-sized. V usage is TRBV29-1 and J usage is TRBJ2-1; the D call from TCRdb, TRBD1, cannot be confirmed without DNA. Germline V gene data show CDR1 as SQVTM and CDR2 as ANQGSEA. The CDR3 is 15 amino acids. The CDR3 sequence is CSVEDLGTKPNEQFF.

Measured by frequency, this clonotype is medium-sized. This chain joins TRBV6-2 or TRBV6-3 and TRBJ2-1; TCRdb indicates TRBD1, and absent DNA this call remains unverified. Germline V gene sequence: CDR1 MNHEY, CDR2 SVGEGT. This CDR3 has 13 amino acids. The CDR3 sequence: CASRRQGANEQFF.

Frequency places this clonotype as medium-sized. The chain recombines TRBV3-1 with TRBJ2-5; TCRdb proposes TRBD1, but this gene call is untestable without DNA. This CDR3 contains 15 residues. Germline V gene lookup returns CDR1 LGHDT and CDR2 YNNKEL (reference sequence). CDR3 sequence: CASRELGQSEETQYF.

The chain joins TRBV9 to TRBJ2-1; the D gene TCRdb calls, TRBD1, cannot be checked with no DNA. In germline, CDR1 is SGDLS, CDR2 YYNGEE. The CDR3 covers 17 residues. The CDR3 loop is CASTFRDRGSSYNEQFF. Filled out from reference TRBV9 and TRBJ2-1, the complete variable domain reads DSGVTQTPKHLITATGQRVTLRCSPRSGDLSVYWYQQSLDQGLQFLIQYYNGEERAKGNILERFSAQQFPDLHSELNLSSLELGDSALYFCASTFRDRGSSYNEQFFGPGTRLTVL.

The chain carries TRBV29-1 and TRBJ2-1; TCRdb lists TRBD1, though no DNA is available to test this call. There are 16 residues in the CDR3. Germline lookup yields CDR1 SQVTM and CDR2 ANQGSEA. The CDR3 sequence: CSVSGIPMLRYNEQFF.

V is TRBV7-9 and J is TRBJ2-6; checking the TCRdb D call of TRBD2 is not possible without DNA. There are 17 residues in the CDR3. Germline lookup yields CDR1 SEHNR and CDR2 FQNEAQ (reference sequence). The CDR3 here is CASSPGGELAGANVLTF.

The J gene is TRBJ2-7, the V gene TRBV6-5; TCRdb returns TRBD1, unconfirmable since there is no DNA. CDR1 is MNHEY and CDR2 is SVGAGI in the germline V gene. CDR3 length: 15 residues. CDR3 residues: CASSYLGQGSYEQYF.

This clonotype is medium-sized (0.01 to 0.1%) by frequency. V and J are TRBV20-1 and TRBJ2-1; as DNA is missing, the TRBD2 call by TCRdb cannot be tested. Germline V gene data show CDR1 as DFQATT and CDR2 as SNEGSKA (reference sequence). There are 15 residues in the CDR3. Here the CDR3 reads CSARDLAGEDNEQFF.

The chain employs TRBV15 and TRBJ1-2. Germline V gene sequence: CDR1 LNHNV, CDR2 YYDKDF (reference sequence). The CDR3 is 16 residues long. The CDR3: CANLPKLRGFIYGYTF.

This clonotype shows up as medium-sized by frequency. CDR3 sequence reads: CASSSRQGHTGELFF. The gene calls are TRBV7-6 and TRBJ2-2; TCRdb designates TRBD1, a call that cannot be tested without DNA. CDR1 is SGHVS and CDR2 is FNYEAQ in the germline V gene. The CDR3 sequence is 15 residues long.

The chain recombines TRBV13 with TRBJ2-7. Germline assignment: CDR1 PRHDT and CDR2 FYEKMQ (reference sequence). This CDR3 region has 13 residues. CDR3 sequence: CASSLENGYEQYF.

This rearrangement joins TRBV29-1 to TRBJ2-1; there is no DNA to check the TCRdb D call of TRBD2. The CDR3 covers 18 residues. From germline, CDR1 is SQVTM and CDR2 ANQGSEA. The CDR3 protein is CSTKVLYSGEASYNEQFF.

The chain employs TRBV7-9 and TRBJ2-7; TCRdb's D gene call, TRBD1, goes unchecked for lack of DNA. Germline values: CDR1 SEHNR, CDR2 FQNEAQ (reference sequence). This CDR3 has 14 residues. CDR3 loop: CASSQPGPSYEQYF.

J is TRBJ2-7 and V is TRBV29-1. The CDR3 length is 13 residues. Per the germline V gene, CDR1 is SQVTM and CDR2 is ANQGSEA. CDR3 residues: CSVEAGRSYEQYF.

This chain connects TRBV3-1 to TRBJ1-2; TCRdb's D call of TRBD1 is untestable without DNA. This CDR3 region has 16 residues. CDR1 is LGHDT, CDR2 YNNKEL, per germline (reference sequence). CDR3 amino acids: CASSQEWDTLFYGYTF.

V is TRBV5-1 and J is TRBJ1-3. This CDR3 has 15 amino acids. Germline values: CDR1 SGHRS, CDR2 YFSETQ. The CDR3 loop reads CASSLDSRSGNTIYF.

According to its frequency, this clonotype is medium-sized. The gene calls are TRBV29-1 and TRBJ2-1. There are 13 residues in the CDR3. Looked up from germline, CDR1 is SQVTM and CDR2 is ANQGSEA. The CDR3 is CSVRDNLGDEQFF.